This T cell receptor (beta chain) comes out of a study of T cell responses to AZD1222 COVID-19 vaccine. Study-wide points: Baseline serology detected seropositivity in only 5 or 6 AZD1222 recipients.

Measured with immunoSEQ multiplex PCR; TCRdb has only the in-frame clones, and not every one. The sample has some 90,000 clones; around 91% are singletons. Worth noting for this clone: The antigen remains undetermined.

In germline, CDR1 is LGHDT, CDR2 YNNKEL (reference sequence). Trimming took 4 bases from V and 6 from J; bases not matched to a gene: 5. This CDR3 spans 13 amino acids. This material consisted of peripheral blood, taken on day 0 of MenACWY control vaccination. V is TRBV3-1 (or the pseudogene TRBV3-2) and J is TRBJ1-2, with TRBD1 identical over 7 bases. This receptor was identified in an adult in good health. For the CDR3, the DNA is TGTGCCAGCAGCCCAGACAGGGCCCATGGCTACACCTTC. This translates into CASSPDRAHGYTF.